The 20 T cell receptor beta chains given below trace back to one sample, sequenced in a study of CD8 T cells in Susac syndrome. Reverse transcription of roughly 0.5 to 1 ug RNA was carried out with random hexamers. Using its own MiXCR run on the immunoSEQ multiplex PCR reads, TCRdb lists one record per CDR3 protein. The sample consists of 100,000 to 150,000 distinct CDR3 sequences, approximately 79% of them appearing once. The source material was CD8+ T cells from PBMCs. These receptors came from a human donor with multiple sclerosis.

The chain combines TRBV20-1 with TRBJ2-1, with D possibly matching TRBD2 (6 bases). Germline CDR1 DFQATT, CDR2 SNEGSKA (reference sequence). There are 14 residues in the CDR3. The V gene lost 3 bases and the J gene lost 7 bases, with 16 bases spanning the gap. CDR3 amino acids: CSASLWRDENEQFF. CDR3 DNA sequence: TGCAGTGCTAGTCTTTGGCGGGACGAGAATGAGCAGTTCTTC.

The V call is TRBV7-2, the J call TRBJ2-7; no definite D call. Trimming shortened V by 4 bases and J by 0 bases, and 7 bases separated the two germline ends. The germline gives CDR1 SGHTA, CDR2 FQGNSA. This CDR3 has 13 residues. The CDR3 sequence: CASSSYFSYEQYF. CDR3 sequence (DNA): TGTGCCAGCAGCTCGTACTTCTCCTACGAGCAGTACTTC.

The chain recombines TRBV20-1 with TRBJ1-1; possible D gene TRBD1, 5 bases. Germline lookup yields CDR1 DFQATT and CDR2 SNEGSKA (reference sequence). V was trimmed by 2 bases and J by 0 bases, leaving 13 bases between them. The CDR3 extends over 15 amino acids. CDR3 residues: CSARSLTAMNTEAFF. The CDR3 DNA is TGCAGTGCTAGAAGCCTGACAGCCATGAACACTGAAGCTTTCTTT.

This clonotype was detected once. V is TRBV7-9 and J is TRBJ1-5; no clear D. Between the trimmed V and J ends, which lost 5 bases and 0 bases, there was a span of 11 bases. This CDR3 comprises 15 residues. Per the germline V gene, CDR1 is SEHNR and CDR2 is FQNEAQ (reference sequence). CDR3 loop: CASSQSWDSNQPQHF. The CDR3 DNA reads as TGTGCCAGCAGCCAGTCGTGGGATAGCAATCAGCCCCAGCATTTT.

V gene TRBV6-2 or TRBV6-3 combines with J gene TRBJ2-1; 7 nucleotides align to TRBD1. Germline loops: CDR1 MNHEY, CDR2 SVGEGT. V shed 6 bases, J shed 3 bases, and the junction held 14 bases outside the gene matches. CDR3 length equals 17 residues. CDR3 sequence (DNA): TGTGCCAGCAGCAATCCGGAAGGGACAGTCTACTACAATGAGCAGTTCTTC. This translates into CASSNPEGTVYYNEQFF.

The chain recombines TRBV5-1 with TRBJ1-1, with D perhaps TRBD1 (6 bases). Germline V CDR1 and CDR2: SGHRS, YFSETQ. V was cut by 0 bases and J by 1 base, with 16 bases left in between. This CDR3 comprises 17 residues. The CDR3 DNA follows: TGCGCCAGCAGCTTGGGTCAGGGGATGGAGGCGAACACTGAAGCTTTCTTT. Translation: CASSLGQGMEANTEAFF.

This chain connects TRBV28 to TRBJ2-3; 10 nucleotides agree with TRBD2. Unmatched junction bases numbered 3, after V lost 6 bases and J lost 3 bases. CDR3 size: 14 residues. CDR1 MDHEN and CDR2 SYDVKM come from the germline V gene. As DNA, the CDR3 is TGTGCCAGCAGATCTAGCGGGGGAACAGATACGCAGTATTTT. Amino acids: CASRSSGGTDTQYF.

The chain has TRBV19 and TRBJ2-2; no reliable D call. There are 16 residues in the CDR3. The V gene's germline CDR1 is LNHDA and CDR2 SQIVND (reference sequence). V lost 10 bases and J 4 bases, leaving 22 bases between the germline ends. Here the CDR3 reads CATKTDRALSTGELFF. CDR3 nucleotide sequence: TGTGCCACCAAAACTGACCGGGCCCTTTCCACCGGGGAGCTGTTTTTT.

This chain connects TRBV19 to TRBJ1-1; the D is unclear. Per germline, CDR1 LNHDA and CDR2 SQIVND (reference sequence). The CDR3 is 12 residues long. V lost 5 bases and J 5 bases, leaving 9 bases between the germline ends. Written as DNA, the CDR3 is TGTGCCAGTAGTCCCTTGAGTACTGAAGCTTTCTTT. This translates into CASSPLSTEAFF.

Only a few counts were recorded for this clonotype. J is TRBJ2-5 and V is TRBV4-2, with TRBD1 identical over 8 bases. Trimming at V came to 5 bases and at J to 7 bases, leaving 0 bases not matched to a gene. The germline CDR1 and CDR2 sequences are LGHNA and YNFKEQ. The CDR3 loop spans 11 amino acids. The CDR3 is CASSTGGTQYF. For the CDR3, the DNA is TGTGCCAGCAGCACAGGGGGGACCCAGTACTTC.

The sample holds one count of this clonotype. The rearrangement links TRBV5-6 to TRBJ2-2; D gene uncertain. V was trimmed by 4 bases and J by 6 bases, leaving 13 bases between them. This CDR3 is built from 14 residues. Germline V gene sequence: CDR1 SGHDT, CDR2 YYEEEE. CDR3 residues: CASSPRPLAGELFF. DNA for the CDR3: TGTGCCAGCAGCCCTAGACCCCTCGCCGGGGAGCTGTTTTTT. The full variable domain, its missing parts supplied by reference TRBV5-6 and TRBJ2-2, is DAGVTQSPTHLIKTRGQQVTLRCSPKSGHDTVSWYQQALGQGPQFIFQYYEEEERQRGNFPDRFSGHQFPNYSSELNVNALLLGDSALYLCASSPRPLAGELFFGEGSRLTVL.

Only a few counts were recorded for this clonotype. The V and J genes are TRBV30 and TRBJ1-1, with D uncertain. There are 13 residues in the CDR3. V was cut by 0 bases and J by 1 base, with 6 bases left in between. Germline V gives CDR1 GTSNPN, CDR2 SVGIG (reference sequence). CDR3 protein: CAWSVGPNTEAFF. The CDR3 DNA sequence: TGTGCCTGGAGTGTTGGTCCGAACACTGAAGCTTTCTTT.

The chain joins TRBV6-1 to TRBJ1-1; D is perhaps TRBD1 (5 bases). The CDR3 contains 13 residues. CDR1 MNHNS and CDR2 SASEGT come from the germline V gene. V was pared by 6 bases and J by 0 bases, with 8 bases between. CDR3 loop: CASRDTMNTEAFF. The CDR3 DNA sequence: TGTGCCAGCAGGGACACTATGAACACTGAAGCTTTCTTT.

The CDR3 here is CASSMGSGNTIYF. CDR3 in DNA: TGTGCCAGTAGTATGGGGTCTGGAAACACCATATATTTT. The rearrangement links TRBV19 to TRBJ1-3; D unresolved. V dropped 3 bases and J dropped 1 base, with 4 bases sitting between them. CDR3 size: 13 residues. Germline CDR1 reads LNHDA; CDR2 reads SQIVND (reference sequence).

This chain joins TRBV6-5 and TRBJ2-1; the match to TRBD1 covers 10 bases. This CDR3 is 21 amino acids long. Germline V gene lookup returns CDR1 MNHEY and CDR2 SVGAGI. Trimming took 4 bases from V and 4 from J; bases not matched to a gene: 22. In DNA form, the CDR3 reads TGTGCCAGCAGTTGGCGAGGGGGGGTCCCGGGACAGGGGTCGGAATACAATGAGCAGTTCTTC. This sequence encodes CASSWRGGVPGQGSEYNEQFF.

The chain recombines TRBV6-5 with TRBJ2-3; 7 nucleotides match TRBD2. Per germline, CDR1 MNHEY and CDR2 SVGAGI. The CDR3 consists of 15 residues. V dropped 6 bases and J dropped 1; count of bases not matched to a gene: 7. The CDR3 DNA is TGTGCCAGCAGCTACACTAGCGTGGGCACAGATACGCAGTATTTT. Amino acid sequence: CASSYTSVGTDTQYF.

J is TRBJ2-7 and V is TRBV10-2; a possible D gene is TRBD2 (5 bases). This CDR3 is built from 15 residues. The germline gives CDR1 WSHSY, CDR2 SAAADI. Trimming took 3 bases from V and 7 from J, leaving 19 bases between them. In DNA, the CDR3 is TGCGCCAGCAGTGACCCCCTAGCCCTGCTAGGGGAGCAGTACTTC. The encoded protein is CASSDPLALLGEQYF.

This clonotype showed up just a few times. This sequence joins TRBV7-8 and TRBJ2-1; a weak D match, TRBD1 (5 bases). In germline, CDR1 is SGHVS, CDR2 FQNEAQ. V dropped 3 bases and J dropped 6 bases, with 9 bases sitting between them. The CDR3 totals 13 residues. CDR3 in amino acids: CASSLFQGNEQFF. The CDR3 DNA reads TGTGCCAGCAGCTTGTTTCAGGGCAATGAGCAGTTCTTC.

The V gene is TRBV5-1, the J gene TRBJ2-7, with TRBD2 identical over 12 bases. Germline CDR1 reads SGHRS; CDR2 reads YFSETQ. The V segment lost 7 bases and the J segment 2 bases; nucleotides outside the gene matches: 31. The CDR3 sequence is 23 residues long. CDR3 nucleotide sequence: TGCGCCAGCCTACTAGCCACCCCCTCCCTGTCTAGCGGGAGGGCCTGGCTTCCCTACGAGCAGTACGTC. Its translation is CASLLATPSLSSGRAWLPYEQYV.

This sequence joins TRBV2 and TRBJ1-1; 9 nucleotides line up with TRBD1. Per the germline V gene, CDR1 is SNHLY and CDR2 is FYNNEI. The V and J ends lost 2 bases and 0 bases, in that order; junction bases with no gene match: 4. The CDR3 covers 16 residues. The CDR3 spells CASSEIGQGMNTEAFF. In DNA form, the CDR3 reads TGTGCCAGCAGTGAAATCGGACAGGGGATGAACACTGAAGCTTTCTTT.